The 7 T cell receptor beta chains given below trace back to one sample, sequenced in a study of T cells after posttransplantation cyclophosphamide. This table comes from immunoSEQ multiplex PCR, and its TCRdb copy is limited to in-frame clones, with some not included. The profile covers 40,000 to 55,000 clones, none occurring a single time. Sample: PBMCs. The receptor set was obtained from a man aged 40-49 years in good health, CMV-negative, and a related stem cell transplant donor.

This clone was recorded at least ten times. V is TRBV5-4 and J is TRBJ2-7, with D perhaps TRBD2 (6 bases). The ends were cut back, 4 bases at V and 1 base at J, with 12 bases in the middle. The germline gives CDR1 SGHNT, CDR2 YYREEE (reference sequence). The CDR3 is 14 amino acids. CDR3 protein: CASSGGTLSYEQYF. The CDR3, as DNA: TGTGCCAGCAGCGGGGGGACTTTATCCTACGAGCAGTACTTC.

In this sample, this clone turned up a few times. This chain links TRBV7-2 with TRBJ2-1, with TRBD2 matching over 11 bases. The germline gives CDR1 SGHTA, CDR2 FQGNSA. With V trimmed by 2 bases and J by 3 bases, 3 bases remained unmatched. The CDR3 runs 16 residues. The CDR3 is CASSLRTSGFYNEQFF. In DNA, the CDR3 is TGTGCCAGCAGCTTAAGGACTAGCGGGTTCTACAATGAGCAGTTCTTC.

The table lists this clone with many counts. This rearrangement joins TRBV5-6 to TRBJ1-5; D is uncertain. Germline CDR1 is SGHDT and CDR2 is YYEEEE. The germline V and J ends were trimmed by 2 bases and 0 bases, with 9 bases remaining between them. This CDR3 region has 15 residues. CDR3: CASSFSRNSNQPQHF. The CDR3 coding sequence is TGTGCCAGCAGCTTTTCTAGAAATAGCAATCAGCCCCAGCATTTT.

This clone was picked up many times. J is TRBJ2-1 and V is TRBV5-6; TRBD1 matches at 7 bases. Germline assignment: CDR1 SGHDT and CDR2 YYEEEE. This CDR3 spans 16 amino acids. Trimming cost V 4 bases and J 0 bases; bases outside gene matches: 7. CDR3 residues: CASSRTTGVSYNEQFF. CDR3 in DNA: TGTGCCAGCAGCAGAACAACAGGGGTCTCCTACAATGAGCAGTTCTTC.

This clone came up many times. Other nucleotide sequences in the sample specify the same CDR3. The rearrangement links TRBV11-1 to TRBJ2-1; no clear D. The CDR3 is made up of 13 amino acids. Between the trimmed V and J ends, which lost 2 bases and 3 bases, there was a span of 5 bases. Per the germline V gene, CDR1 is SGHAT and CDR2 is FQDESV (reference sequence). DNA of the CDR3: TGTGCCAGCAGCTTACGAGTCTACAATGAGCAGTTCTTC. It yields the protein CASSLRVYNEQFF.

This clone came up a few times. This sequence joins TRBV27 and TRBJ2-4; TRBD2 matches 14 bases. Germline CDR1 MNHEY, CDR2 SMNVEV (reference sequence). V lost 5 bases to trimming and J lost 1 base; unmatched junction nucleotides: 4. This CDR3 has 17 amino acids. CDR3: CASSQGTSGSAKNIQYF. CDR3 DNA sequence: TGTGCCAGCAGTCAGGGGACTAGCGGGAGCGCCAAAAACATTCAGTACTTC.

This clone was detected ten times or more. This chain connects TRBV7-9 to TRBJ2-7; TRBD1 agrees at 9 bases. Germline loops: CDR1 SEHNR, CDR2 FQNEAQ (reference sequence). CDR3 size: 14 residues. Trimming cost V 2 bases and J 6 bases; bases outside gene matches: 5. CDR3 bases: TGTGCCAGCAGCTTAATACAGGGGGCGTCCGAGCAGTACTTC. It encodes CASSLIQGASEQYF. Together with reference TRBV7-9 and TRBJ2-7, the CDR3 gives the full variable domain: DTGVSQNPRHKITKRGQNVTFRCDPISEHNRLYWYRQTLGQGPEFLTYFQNEAQLEKSRLLSDRFSAERPKGSFSTLEIQRTEQGDSAMYLCASSLIQGASEQYFGPGTRLTVT.